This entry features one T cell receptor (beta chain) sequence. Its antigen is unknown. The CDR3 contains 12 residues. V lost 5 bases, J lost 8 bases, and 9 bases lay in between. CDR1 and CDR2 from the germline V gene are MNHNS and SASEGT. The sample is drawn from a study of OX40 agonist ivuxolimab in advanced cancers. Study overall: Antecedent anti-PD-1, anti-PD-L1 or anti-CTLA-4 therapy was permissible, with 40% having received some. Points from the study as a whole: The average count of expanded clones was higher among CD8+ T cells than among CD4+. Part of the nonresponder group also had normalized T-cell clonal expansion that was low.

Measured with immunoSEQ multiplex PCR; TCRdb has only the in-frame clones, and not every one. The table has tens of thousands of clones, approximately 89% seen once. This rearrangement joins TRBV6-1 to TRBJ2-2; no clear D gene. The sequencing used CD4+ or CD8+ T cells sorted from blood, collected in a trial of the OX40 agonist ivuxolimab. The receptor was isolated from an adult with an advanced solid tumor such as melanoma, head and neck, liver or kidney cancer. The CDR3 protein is CASSFPRGELFF. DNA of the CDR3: TGTGCCAGCAGTTTTCCACGGGGGGAGCTGTTTTTT.